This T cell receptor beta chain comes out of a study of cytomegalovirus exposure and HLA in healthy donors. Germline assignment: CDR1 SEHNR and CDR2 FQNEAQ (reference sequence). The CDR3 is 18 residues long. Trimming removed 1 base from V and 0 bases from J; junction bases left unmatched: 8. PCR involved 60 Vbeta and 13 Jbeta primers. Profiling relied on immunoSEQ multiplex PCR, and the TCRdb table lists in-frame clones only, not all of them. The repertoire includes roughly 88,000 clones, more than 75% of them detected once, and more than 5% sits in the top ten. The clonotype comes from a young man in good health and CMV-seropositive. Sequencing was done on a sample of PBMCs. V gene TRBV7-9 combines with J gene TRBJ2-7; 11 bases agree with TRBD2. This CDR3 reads CASSLGASGRPGSYEQYF. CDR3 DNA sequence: TGTGCCAGCAGCTTAGGGGCTAGCGGGAGGCCAGGCTCCTACGAGCAGTACTTC.